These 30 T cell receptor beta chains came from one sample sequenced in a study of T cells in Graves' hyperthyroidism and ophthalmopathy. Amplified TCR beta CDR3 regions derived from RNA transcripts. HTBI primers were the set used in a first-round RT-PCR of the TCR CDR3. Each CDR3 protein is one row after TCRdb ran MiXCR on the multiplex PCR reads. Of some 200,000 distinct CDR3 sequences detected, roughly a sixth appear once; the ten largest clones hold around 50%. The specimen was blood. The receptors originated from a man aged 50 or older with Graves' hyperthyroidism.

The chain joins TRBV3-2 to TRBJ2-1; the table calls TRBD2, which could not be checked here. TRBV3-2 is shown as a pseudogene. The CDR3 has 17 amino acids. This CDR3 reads CASSHDGTSGSYNEQFF. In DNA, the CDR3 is TGTGCCAGCAGCCATGATGGGACTAGCGGGAGTTACAATGAGCAGTTCTTC.

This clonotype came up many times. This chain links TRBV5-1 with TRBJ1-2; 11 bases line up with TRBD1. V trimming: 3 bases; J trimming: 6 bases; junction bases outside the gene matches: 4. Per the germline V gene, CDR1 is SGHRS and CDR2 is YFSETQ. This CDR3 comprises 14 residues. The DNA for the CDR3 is TGCGCCAGCAGCTACGGACAGGGGGCGGATGGCTACACCTTC. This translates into CASSYGQGADGYTF.

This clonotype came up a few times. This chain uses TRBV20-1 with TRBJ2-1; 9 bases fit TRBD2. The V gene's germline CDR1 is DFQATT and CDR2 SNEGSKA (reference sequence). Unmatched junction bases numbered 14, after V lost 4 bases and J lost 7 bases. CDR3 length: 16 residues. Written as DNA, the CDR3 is TGCAGTGCTAAGGTTAGGGGCGGGAGGGCCTTGAATGAGCAGTTCTTC. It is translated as CSAKVRGGRALNEQFF.

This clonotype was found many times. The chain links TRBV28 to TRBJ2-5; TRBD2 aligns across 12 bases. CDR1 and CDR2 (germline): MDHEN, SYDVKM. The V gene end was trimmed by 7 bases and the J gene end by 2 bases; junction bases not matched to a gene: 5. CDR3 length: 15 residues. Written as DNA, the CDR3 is TGTGCCAGCACCCCAGGACTAGCGGGGCAAGAGACCCAGTACTTC. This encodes CASTPGLAGQETQYF.

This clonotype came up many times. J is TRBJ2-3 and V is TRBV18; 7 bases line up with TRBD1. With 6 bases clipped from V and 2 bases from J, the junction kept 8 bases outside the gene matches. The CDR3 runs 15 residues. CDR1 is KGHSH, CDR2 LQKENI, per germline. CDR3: CASSPDRASTDTQYF. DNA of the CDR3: TGTGCCAGCTCCCCCGACAGGGCCTCCACAGATACGCAGTATTTT.

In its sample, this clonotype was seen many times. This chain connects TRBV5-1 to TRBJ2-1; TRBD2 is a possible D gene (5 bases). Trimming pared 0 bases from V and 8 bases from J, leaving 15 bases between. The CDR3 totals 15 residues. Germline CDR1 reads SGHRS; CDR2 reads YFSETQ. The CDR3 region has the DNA TGCGCCAGCAGCTTGGCGAGGGAAGCGGCGGATGAGCAGTTCTTC. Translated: CASSLAREAADEQFF.

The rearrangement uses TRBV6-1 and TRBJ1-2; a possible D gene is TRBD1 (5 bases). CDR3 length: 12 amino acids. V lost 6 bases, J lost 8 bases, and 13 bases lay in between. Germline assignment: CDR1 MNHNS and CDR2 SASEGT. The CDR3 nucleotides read TGTGCCAGCAGGCGCGGGGACCCAGGCTACACCTTC. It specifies CASRRGDPGYTF.

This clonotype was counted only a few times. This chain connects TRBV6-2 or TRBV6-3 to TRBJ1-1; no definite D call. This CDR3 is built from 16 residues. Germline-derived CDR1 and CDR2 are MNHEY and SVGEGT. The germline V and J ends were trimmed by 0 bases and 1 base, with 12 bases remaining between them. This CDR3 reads CASSYSRGRKNTEAFF. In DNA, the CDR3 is TGTGCCAGCAGTTACTCACGCGGCAGGAAGAACACTGAAGCTTTCTTT.

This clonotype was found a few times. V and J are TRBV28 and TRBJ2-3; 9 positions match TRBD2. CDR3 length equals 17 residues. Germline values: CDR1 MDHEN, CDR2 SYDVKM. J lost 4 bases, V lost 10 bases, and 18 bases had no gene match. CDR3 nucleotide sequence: TGTGCCACCAATACCGCGGGAGGGCCTCAGCGCCCAGATACGCAGTATTTT. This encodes CATNTAGGPQRPDTQYF.

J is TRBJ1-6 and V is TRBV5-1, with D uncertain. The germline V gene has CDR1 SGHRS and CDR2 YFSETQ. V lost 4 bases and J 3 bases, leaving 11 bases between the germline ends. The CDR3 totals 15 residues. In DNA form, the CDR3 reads TGCGCCAGCAGCCGGCGAGGGAACTATAATTCACCCCTCCACTTT. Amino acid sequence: CASSRRGNYNSPLHF.

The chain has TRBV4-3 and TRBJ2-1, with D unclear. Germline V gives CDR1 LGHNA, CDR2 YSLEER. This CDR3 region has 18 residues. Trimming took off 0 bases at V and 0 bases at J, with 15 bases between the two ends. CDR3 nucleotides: TGCGCCAGCAGCCAAGACCCGGCCGAAACAAGCTCCTACAATGAGCAGTTCTTC. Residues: CASSQDPAETSSYNEQFF.

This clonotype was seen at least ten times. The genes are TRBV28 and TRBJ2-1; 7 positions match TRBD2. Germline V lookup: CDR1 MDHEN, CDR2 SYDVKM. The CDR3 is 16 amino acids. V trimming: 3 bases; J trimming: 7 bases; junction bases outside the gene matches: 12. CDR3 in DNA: TGTGCCAGCAGTTTTGCCACGGGAGGCCCGGGGAATGAGCAGTTCTTC. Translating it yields CASSFATGGPGNEQFF.

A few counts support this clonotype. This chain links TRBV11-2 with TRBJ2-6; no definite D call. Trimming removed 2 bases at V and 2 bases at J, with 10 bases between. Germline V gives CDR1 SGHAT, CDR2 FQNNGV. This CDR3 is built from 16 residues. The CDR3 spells CASSLWARAGANVLTF. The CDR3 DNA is TGTGCCAGCAGCTTATGGGCTCGTGCTGGGGCCAACGTCCTGACTTTC.

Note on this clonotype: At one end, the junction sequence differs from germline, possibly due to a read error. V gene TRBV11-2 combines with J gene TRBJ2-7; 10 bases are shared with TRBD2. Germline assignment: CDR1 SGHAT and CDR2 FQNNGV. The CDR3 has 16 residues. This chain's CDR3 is CASSLTWRGLAREQYF. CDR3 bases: TGCGCCAGCAGCCTCACCTGGCGGGGACTAGCGCGGGAGCAGTACTTC.

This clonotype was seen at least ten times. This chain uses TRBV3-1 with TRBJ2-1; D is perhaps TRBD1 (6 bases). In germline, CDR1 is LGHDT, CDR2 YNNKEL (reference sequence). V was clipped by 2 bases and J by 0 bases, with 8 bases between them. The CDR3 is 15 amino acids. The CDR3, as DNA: TGTGCCAGCAGCCAAAACAGGGACTCCTACAATGAGCAGTTCTTC. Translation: CASSQNRDSYNEQFF.

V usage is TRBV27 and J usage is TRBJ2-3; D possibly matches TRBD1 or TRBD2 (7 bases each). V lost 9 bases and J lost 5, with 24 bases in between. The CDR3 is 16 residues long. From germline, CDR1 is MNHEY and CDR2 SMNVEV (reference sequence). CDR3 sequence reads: CASQGEGQIMGDTQYF. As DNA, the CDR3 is TGTGCCAGTCAGGGGGAGGGCCAGATCATGGGAGATACGCAGTATTTT.

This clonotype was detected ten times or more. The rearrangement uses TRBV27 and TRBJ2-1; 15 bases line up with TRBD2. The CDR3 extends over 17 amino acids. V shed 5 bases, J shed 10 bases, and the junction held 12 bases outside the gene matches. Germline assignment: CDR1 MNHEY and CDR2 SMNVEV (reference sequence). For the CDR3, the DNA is TGTGCCAGCAGTCCCAGTCCCGCCGGGACTAGCGGGAGGGAGCAGTTCTTC. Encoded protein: CASSPSPAGTSGREQFF.

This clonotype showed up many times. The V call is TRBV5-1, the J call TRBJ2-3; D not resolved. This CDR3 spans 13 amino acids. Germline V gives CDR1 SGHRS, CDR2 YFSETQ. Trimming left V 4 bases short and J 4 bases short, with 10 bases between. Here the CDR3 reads CASSKETSDTQYF. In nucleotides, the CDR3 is TGCGCCAGCAGCAAAGAGACATCAGATACGCAGTATTTT.

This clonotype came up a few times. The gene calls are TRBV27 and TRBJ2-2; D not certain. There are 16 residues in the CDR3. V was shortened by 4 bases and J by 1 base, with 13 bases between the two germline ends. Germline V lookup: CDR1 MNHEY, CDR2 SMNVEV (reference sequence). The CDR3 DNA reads TGTGCCAGCAGTTCCCTTATGGGTATGAACACCGGGGAGCTGTTTTTT. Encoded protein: CASSSLMGMNTGELFF.

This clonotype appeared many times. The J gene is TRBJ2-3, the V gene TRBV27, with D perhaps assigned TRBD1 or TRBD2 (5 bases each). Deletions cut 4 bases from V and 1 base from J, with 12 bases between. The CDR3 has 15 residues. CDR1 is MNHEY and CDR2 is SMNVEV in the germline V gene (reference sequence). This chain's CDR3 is CASSSRDGRTDTQYF. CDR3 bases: TGTGCCAGCAGTTCCCGGGACGGCCGCACAGATACGCAGTATTTT.

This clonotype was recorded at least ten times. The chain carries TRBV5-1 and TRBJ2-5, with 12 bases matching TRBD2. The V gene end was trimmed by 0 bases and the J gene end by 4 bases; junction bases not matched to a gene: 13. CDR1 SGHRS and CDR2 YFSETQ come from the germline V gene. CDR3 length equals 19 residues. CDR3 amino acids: CASSLGTLAGGPVIETQYF. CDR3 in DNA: TGCGCCAGCAGCTTGGGTACCCTAGCGGGAGGGCCAGTTATAGAGACCCAGTACTTC.

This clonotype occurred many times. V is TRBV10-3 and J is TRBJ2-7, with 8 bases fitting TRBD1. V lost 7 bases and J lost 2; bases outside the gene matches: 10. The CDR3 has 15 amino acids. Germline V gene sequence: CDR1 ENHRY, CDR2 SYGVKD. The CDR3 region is CAIMINPGQAYEQYF. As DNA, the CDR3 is TGTGCCATCATGATAAACCCGGGACAGGCCTACGAGCAGTACTTC.

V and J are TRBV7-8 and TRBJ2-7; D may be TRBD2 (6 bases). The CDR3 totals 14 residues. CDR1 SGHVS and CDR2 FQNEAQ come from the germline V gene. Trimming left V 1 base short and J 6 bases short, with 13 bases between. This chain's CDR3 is CASSLVRLGREQYF. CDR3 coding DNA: TGTGCCAGCAGCTTAGTCCGACTAGGTCGCGAGCAGTACTTC.

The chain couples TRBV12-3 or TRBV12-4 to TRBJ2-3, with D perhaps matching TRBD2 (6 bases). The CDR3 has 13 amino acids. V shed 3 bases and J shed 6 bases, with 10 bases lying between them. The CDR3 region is CASSFSGDDTQYF. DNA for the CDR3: TGTGCCAGCAGTTTTTCGGGGGACGATACGCAGTATTTT.

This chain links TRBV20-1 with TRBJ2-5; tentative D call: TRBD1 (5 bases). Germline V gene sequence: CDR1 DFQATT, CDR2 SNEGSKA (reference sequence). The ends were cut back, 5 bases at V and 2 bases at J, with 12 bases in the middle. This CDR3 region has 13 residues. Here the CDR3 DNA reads TGCAGTGCTCCTCGACAGCTTCAAGAGACCCAGTACTTC. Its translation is CSAPRQLQETQYF.

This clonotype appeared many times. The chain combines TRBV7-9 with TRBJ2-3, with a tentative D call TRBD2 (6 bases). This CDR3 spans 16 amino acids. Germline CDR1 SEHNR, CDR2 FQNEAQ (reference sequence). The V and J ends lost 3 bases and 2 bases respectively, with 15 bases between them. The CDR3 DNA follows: TGTGCCAGCAGCTTGGGGGGATCTCCTATCACAGATACGCAGTATTTT. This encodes CASSLGGSPITDTQYF.

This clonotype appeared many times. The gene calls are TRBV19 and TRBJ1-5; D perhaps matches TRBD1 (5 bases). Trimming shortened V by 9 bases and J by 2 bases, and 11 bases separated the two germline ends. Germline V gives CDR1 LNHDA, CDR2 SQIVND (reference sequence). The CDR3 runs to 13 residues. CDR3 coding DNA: TGTGCCAGCAGGGTTTATGGCAATCAGCCCCAGCATTTT. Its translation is CASRVYGNQPQHF. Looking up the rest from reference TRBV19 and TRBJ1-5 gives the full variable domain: DGGITQSPKYLFRKEGQNVTLSCEQNLNHDAMYWYRQDPGQGLRLIYYSQIVNDFQKGDIAEGYSVSREKKESFPLTVTSAQKNPTAFYLCASRVYGNQPQHFGDGTRLSIL.

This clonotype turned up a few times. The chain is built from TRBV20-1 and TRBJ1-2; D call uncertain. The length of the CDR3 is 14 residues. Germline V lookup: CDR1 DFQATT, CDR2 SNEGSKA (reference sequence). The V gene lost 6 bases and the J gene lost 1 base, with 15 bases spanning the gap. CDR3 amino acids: CSAGLQRGNYGYTF. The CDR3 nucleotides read TGCAGTGCCGGACTCCAGCGGGGTAACTATGGCTACACCTTC.

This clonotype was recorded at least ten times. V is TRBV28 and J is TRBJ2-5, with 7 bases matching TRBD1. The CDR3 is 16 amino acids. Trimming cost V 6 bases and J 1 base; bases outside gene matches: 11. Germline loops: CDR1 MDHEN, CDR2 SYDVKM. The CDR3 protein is CASRIRGDRPQETQYF. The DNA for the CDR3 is TGTGCCAGCAGAATTAGAGGGGACAGACCCCAAGAGACCCAGTACTTC.

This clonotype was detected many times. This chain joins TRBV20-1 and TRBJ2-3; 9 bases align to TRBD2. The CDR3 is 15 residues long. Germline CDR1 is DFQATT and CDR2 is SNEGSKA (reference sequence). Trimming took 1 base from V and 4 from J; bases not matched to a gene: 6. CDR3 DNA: TGCAGTGCTAGAGCTAGCGGGAAGGTCGCAGATACGCAGTATTTT. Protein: CSARASGKVADTQYF.